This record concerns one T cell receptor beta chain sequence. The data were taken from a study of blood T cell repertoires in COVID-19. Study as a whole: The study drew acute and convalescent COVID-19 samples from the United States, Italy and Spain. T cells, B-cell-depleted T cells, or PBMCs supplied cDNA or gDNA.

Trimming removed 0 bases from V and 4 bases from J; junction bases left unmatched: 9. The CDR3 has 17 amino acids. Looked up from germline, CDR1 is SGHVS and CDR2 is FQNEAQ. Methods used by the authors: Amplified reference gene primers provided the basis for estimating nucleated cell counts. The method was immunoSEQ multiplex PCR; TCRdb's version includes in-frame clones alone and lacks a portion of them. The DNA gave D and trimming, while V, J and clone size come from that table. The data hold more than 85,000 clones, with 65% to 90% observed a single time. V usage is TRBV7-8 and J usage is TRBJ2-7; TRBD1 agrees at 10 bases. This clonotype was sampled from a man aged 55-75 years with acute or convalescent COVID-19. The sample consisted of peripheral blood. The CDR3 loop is CASSLAQDRGHSYEQYF. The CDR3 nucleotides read TGTGCCAGCAGCTTAGCCCAAGACAGGGGGCATTCGTACGAGCAGTACTTC.